Listed below are T cell receptor beta chains from one sample, sequenced in a study of blood T cell repertoires in COVID-19. TCRdb keeps only in-frame clones here, not all; method: immunoSEQ multiplex PCR. Among over 350,000 clones listed, roughly nine tenths were seen once. Sequencing used PBMCs or T cells enriched from blood (not recorded which). These receptors all come from a woman in her late teens or twenties with acute COVID-19. Both conserved end residues are part of each CDR3. A D gene is named only where the DNA matches it firmly. Size values are once, few and many counts, or a class for expanded clones, and some rows have none.

V	D	J	size	CDR3	DNA
TRBV7-2	.	TRBJ2-7	few	CASSLASGGLNYEQYF	TGTGCCAGCAGCTTAGCTAGCGGAGGGTTAAATTACGAGCAGTACTTC
TRBV2	.	TRBJ1-2	.	CASSIGQLNYGYTF	TGTGCCAGCAGCATTGGACAGCTCAACTATGGCTACACCTTC
TRBV20-1	.	TRBJ1-1	.	CSAGDLHTEAFF	TGCAGTGCTGGTGACCTACACACTGAAGCTTTCTTT
TRBV13	.	TRBJ1-1	.	CASRAGPGFEAFF	TGTGCCAGCAGAGCAGGGCCCGGCTTTGAAGCTTTCTTT
TRBV7-2	.	TRBJ2-7	.	CASSLGWSGLSSYEQYF	TGTGCCAGCAGCTTAGGATGGTCCGGGTTGAGCTCCTACGAGCAGTACTTC
TRBV30	.	TRBJ1-5	.	CAWSVQGIGQPQHF	TGTGCCTGGAGCGTACAGGGAATAGGTCAGCCCCAGCATTTT
TRBV9	TRBD1	TRBJ1-2	.	CASSVAADDREPGYTF	TGTGCCAGCAGCGTAGCCGCCGACGACAGGGAACCTGGCTACACCTTC
TRBV7-2	.	TRBJ2-5	.	CASSPSKAASWYQETQYF	TGTGCCAGCAGCCCCAGTAAGGCGGCATCTTGGTACCAAGAGACCCAGTACTTC
TRBV30	TRBD1	TRBJ2-7	.	CAWSVLDRVVYEQYF	TGTGCCTGGAGTGTACTCGACAGGGTTGTCTACGAGCAGTACTTC
TRBV18	.	TRBJ1-4	few	CASSPAGSGDEKLFF	TGTGCCAGCTCACCAGCAGGGAGCGGGGATGAAAAACTGTTTTTT
TRBV4-1	.	TRBJ1-1	.	CASSGQKWNTEAFF	TGCGCCAGCAGCGGACAGAAATGGAACACTGAAGCTTTCTTT
TRBV29-1	TRBD1	TRBJ2-7	.	CSVSADRGGHEQYF	TGCAGCGTTTCTGCGGACAGGGGGGGCCACGAGCAGTACTTC
TRBV2	TRBD1	TRBJ2-7	.	CARGTGVSSYEQYF	TGTGCCAGAGGGACAGGAGTGAGCTCCTACGAGCAGTACTTC
TRBV5-1	.	TRBJ2-7	.	CASSAEYEQYF	TGCGCCAGCAGCGCGGAGTACGAGCAGTACTTC
TRBV4-2	TRBD1	TRBJ1-4	.	CASSQGSRQGDEKLFF	TGTGCCAGCAGCCAAGGATCCAGACAGGGGGATGAAAAACTGTTTTTT
TRBV6-4	TRBD1	TRBJ1-1	few	CASSEDRGLAEAFF	TGTGCCAGCAGTGAGGACAGGGGCCTGGCTGAAGCTTTCTTT
TRBV11-2	.	TRBJ2-7	.	CASSFQGGSYEQYF	TGTGCCAGCAGCTTCCAGGGCGGTTCCTACGAGCAGTACTTC
TRBV19	.	TRBJ1-3	.	CATRDGLTSGNTIYF	TGTGCCACGCGGGATGGGTTAACCTCTGGAAACACCATATATTTT
TRBV7-9	.	TRBJ1-2	.	CASNYDNYGYTF	TGTGCCAGCAACTACGACAACTATGGCTACACCTTC
TRBV28	.	TRBJ1-6	.	CASSLIWGGNSPLHF	TGTGCCAGCAGTTTAATCTGGGGCGGAAATTCACCCCTCCACTTT